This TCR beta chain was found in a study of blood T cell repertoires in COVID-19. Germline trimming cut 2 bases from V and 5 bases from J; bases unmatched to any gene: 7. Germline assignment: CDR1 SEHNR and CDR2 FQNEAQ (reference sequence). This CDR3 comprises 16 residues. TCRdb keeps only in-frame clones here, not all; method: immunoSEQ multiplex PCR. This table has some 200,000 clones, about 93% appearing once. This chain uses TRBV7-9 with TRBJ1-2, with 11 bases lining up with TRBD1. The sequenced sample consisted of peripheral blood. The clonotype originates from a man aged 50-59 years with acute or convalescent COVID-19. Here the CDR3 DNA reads TGTGCCAGCAGCTTACAGGGACAGGGGGTGAATTATGGCTACACCTTC. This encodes CASSLQGQGVNYGYTF. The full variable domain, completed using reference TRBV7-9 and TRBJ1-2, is DTGVSQNPRHKITKRGQNVTFRCDPISEHNRLYWYRQTLGQGPEFLTYFQNEAQLEKSRLLSDRFSAERPKGSFSTLEIQRTEQGDSAMYLCASSLQGQGVNYGYTFGSGTRLTVV.